The 3 T cell receptor beta chains reported below all come from one sample, sequenced in a study of human T cells and chemical hapten exposure. Time point here: pre-sensitization, week 0. Regarding treatment: therapeutic diphenylcyclopropenone sensitization with weekly scalp DPC. Each CDR3 protein is one row after TCRdb ran MiXCR on the RACE reads. The data contain approximately 100,000 distinct CDR3 sequences, around 9.6% of them singletons. The sample here was whole blood, taken in connection with sensitization to the hapten diphenylcyclopropenone (DPC). The receptors here all came from a woman between 35 and 50 years old with alopecia areata. Some clones in this sample may be carry-over from other donors' samples.

This clonotype was seen a handful of times. CDR3 in amino acids: CASSSGGGDTQYF. The CDR3, as DNA: TGCGCCAGCAGCTCGGGTGGGGGAGATACGCAGTATTTT. The rearrangement uses TRBV5-1 and TRBJ2-3; D possibly uses TRBD1 or TRBD2 (5 bases each). Germline V CDR1 and CDR2: SGHRS, YFSETQ. The CDR3 is made up of 13 amino acids. V lost 3 bases, J lost 5 bases, and 10 bases lay in between.

This clonotype was seen a handful of times. The rearrangement uses TRBV18 and TRBJ2-7; D gene ambiguous. This CDR3 is built from 16 residues. CDR1 KGHSH and CDR2 LQKENI come from the germline V gene. V was shortened by 3 bases and J by 1 base, with 16 bases between the two germline ends. CDR3 nucleotide sequence: TGTGCCAGCTCACCCCGCCAGGTTCGTACTTCCTACGAGCAGTACTTC. It translates to CASSPRQVRTSYEQYF. Full variable domain (outside the CDR3, taken from reference TRBV18 and TRBJ2-7): NAGVMQNPRHLVRRRGQEARLRCSPMKGHSHVYWYRQLPEEGLKFMVYLQKENIIDESGMPKERFSAEFPKEGPSILRIQQVVRGDSAAYFCASSPRQVRTSYEQYFGPGTRLTVT.

This clonotype was seen at least ten times. V is TRBV20-1 and J is TRBJ1-5, with TRBD1 matching over 8 bases. V lost 5 bases, J lost 1 base, and 7 bases stayed unmatched. The CDR3 covers 15 residues. In germline, CDR1 is DFQATT, CDR2 SNEGSKA (reference sequence). The CDR3 here is CSAVTGEGSNQPQHF. CDR3 DNA sequence: TGCAGTGCTGTGACAGGGGAGGGAAGCAATCAGCCCCAGCATTTT.